These 13 T cell receptor beta chains came from one sample sequenced in a study of metastatic and nonmetastatic thyroid tumors. TCRdb re-clonotyped the PCR reads through MiXCR. This sample has over 3,500 clones, with about a third found just once. All patients were treatment-naive before thyroid surgery. Sequenced: adjacent normal tissue. These receptor sequences come from a male donor with papillary thyroid cancer or a benign thyroid nodule (not recorded which). Some clones in this sample may be carry-over from other donors' samples.

This clone was detected a few times. The rearrangement joins TRBV5-1 to TRBJ2-7; either TRBD1 or TRBD2 may fit D (6 bases each). V was clipped by 0 bases and J by 3 bases, with 10 bases between them. The length of the CDR3 is 14 residues. The V gene's germline CDR1 is SGHRS and CDR2 YFSETQ. CDR3 in amino acids: CASSLAGGYYEQYF. The CDR3 bases are TGCGCCAGCAGCTTGGCCGGGGGCTACTACGAGCAGTACTTC.

This clone was found many times. Other DNA sequences in the sample encode the same CDR3. The genes are TRBV28 and TRBJ1-5, with D hard to call. The V end lost 1 base, the J end lost 1 base, and 8 bases lay between the germline ends. The germline CDR1 and CDR2 sequences are MDHEN and SYDVKM. This CDR3 has 15 residues. In nucleotides, the CDR3 is TGTGCCAGCAGTTTATCTCGGGCAAGCAATCAGCCCCAGCATTTT. Translation gives CASSLSRASNQPQHF.

This clone is labeled medium-sized. V and J are TRBV3-1 and TRBJ1-6; D ambiguous. Trimming took 3 bases from V and 8 from J, leaving 8 bases between them. Germline V gene sequence: CDR1 LGHDT, CDR2 YNNKEL (reference sequence). The CDR3 runs 13 residues. CDR3 nucleotide sequence: TGTGCCAGCAGCCAGGGTGCGGATTCACCCCTCCACTTT. As protein: CASSQGADSPLHF.

The rearrangement joins TRBV27 to TRBJ2-7; D is uncertain. Germline V CDR1 and CDR2: MNHEY, SMNVEV (reference sequence). V lost 3 bases and J 6 bases, leaving 12 bases between the germline ends. The CDR3 is 13 residues long. This CDR3 is CASSFAQYVEQYF. The DNA for the CDR3 is TGTGCCAGCAGTTTCGCACAGTACGTCGAGCAGTACTTC.

Only a few counts were recorded for this clone. The chain combines TRBV6-1 with TRBJ1-2, with TRBD1 matching 7 bases. This CDR3 contains 14 residues. With 6 bases clipped from V and 5 bases from J, the junction kept 9 bases outside the gene matches. Germline CDR1 and CDR2: MNHNS and SASEGT. The CDR3 sequence is CASSPSGQTYGYTF. The CDR3 DNA follows: TGTGCCAGCAGCCCCTCGGGACAGACTTATGGCTACACCTTC.

By frequency in the sample, this clone is medium-sized. The J gene is TRBJ2-6, the V gene TRBV19, with D possibly matching TRBD1 (5 bases). This CDR3 comprises 16 residues. The germline V and J ends were trimmed by 7 bases and 1 base, with 14 bases remaining between them. CDR1 and CDR2 from the germline V gene are LNHDA and SQIVND (reference sequence). The CDR3 reads CASTDRPGSGANVLTF. The CDR3 coding sequence is TGTGCCAGTACCGACAGACCAGGGTCTGGGGCCAACGTCCTGACTTTC.

The chain is built from TRBV11-2 and TRBJ1-1; possibly TRBD1 for D (6 bases). V lost 6 bases and J lost 3, with 20 bases in between. This CDR3 is built from 16 residues. Germline CDR1 SGHAT, CDR2 FQNNGV. Here the CDR3 DNA reads TGTGCCAGCAGTTCAAGGGGGTCGGGACGCCACACTGAAGCTTTCTTT. Translation: CASSSRGSGRHTEAFF. Full variable domain (remainder filled in from reference TRBV11-2 and TRBJ1-1): EAGVAQSPRYKIIEKRQSVAFWCNPISGHATLYWYQQILGQGPKLLIQFQNNGVVDDSQLPKDRFSAERLKGVDSTLKIQPAKLEDSAVYLCASSSRGSGRHTEAFFGQGTRLTVV.

The chain uses TRBV10-1 and TRBJ2-7, with a weak D call TRBD2 (6 bases). This CDR3 contains 13 residues. Germline V gene data show CDR1 as WNHNN and CDR2 as SYGVQD (reference sequence). V lost 3 bases and J 0 bases, leaving 6 bases between the germline ends. The CDR3 here is CASSDGSSYEQYF. CDR3 nucleotides: TGCGCCAGCAGTGACGGGAGCTCCTACGAGCAGTACTTC.

The rearrangement joins TRBV2 to TRBJ1-2, with D perhaps matching TRBD1 (6 bases). The CDR3 contains 15 residues. The V end lost 6 bases, the J end lost 6 bases, and 20 bases lay between the germline ends. From germline, CDR1 is SNHLY and CDR2 FYNNEI. CDR3: CASRAIGAGADGYTF. As DNA, the CDR3 is TGTGCCAGCAGGGCCATTGGCGCAGGGGCGGATGGCTACACCTTC.

This clone was seen a handful of times. One end of the junction is discordant with germline, which a read error may explain. This chain joins TRBV6-5 and TRBJ2-3, with D maybe TRBD2 (5 bases). CDR1 MNHEY and CDR2 SVGAGI come from the germline V gene. CDR3 length: 15 residues. The CDR3 is CASSDSRAGTDTQYF. The CDR3 DNA is TGTGCCAGCAGTGACTCGCGGGCCGGCACAGATACGCAGTATTTT.

V is TRBV30 and J is TRBJ1-2; 7 bases align to TRBD1. The ends lost 3 bases at V and 4 bases at J; junction bases unmatched: 8. The germline gives CDR1 GTSNPN, CDR2 SVGIG (reference sequence). This CDR3 comprises 14 residues. The CDR3 sequence is CAWRDDRVPYGYTF. CDR3 bases: TGTGCCTGGAGGGATGACAGGGTCCCCTATGGCTACACCTTC.

There are a few counts of this clone. The V gene is TRBV6-2 or TRBV6-3, the J gene TRBJ2-7; 13 bases line up with TRBD2. Germline V gene sequence: CDR1 MNHEY, CDR2 SVGEGT. CDR3 length: 16 amino acids. J gave up 5 bases and V 7 bases, and 11 bases lay outside the gene matches. The CDR3 DNA reads TGTGCCAGCACGACCGCACCGGGACTAGCGGGAAACGAGCAGTACTTC. As protein: CASTTAPGLAGNEQYF.

With respect to this clone: Sequence at one end of the junction differs from germline and may be a read error. V is TRBV2 and J is TRBJ1-6, with D perhaps matching TRBD1 (5 bases). Germline loops: CDR1 SNHLY, CDR2 FYNNEI. This CDR3 is built from 13 residues. The CDR3 here is CASSEGLAGGTNF. Here the CDR3 DNA reads TGTGCCAGCAGTGAGGGACTAGCGGGAGGTACGAACTTC.